The clone carrying this TCR beta chain occurred many times. Its antigen is not known. Via MiXCR, TCRdb re-called the reads, giving one row per CDR3 protein. The profile shows 49,000 or so distinct CDR3 sequences, under 20% of them singletons. The V end lost 7 bases, the J end lost 5 bases, and 10 bases lay between the germline ends. CDR3 length: 12 amino acids. Per germline, CDR1 SGHTA and CDR2 FQGTGA. These data come from a study of T cell repertoires in cytomegalovirus infection. Study in general: The authors relied on CMV epitopes, both recently identified HLA-C-restricted and well-studied HLA-B-restricted. Based on public TCR beta signatures, there were indications of CMV infection and of a matching HLA type.

The study's findings and limits: HLA-C-restricted CMV-specific TCR beta clonotypes were dominant in the ex vivo response. Frequencies of public TCR beta families were cumulated, and this identified carriers of CMV plus the relevant HLA.

This clonotype originated in a human donor in good health (CMV status not recorded). Some clones in this sample may be carry-over from other donors' samples. The specimen comprised CD8+ T cells from cultured PBMCs, sampled from culture after CMV antigen stimulation. The chain links TRBV7-3 to TRBJ2-3; D not resolved. The CDR3, as DNA: TGTGCCAGCACGATCCCGGGAGATACGCAGTATTTT. Amino acids: CASTIPGDTQYF.